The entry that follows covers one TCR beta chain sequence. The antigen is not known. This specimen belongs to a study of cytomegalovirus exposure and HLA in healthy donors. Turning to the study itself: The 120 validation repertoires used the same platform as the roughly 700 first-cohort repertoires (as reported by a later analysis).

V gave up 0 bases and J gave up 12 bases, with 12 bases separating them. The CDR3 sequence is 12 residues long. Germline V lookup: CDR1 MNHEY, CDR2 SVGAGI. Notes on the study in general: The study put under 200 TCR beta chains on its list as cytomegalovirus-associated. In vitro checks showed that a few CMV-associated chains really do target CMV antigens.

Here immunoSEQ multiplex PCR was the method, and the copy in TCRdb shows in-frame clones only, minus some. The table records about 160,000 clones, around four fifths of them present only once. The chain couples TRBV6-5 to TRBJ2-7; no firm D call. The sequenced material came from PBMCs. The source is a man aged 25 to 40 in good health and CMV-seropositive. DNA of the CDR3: TGTGCCAGCAGTTACTCGAATGGAGATTGGTACTTC. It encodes CASSYSNGDWYF.